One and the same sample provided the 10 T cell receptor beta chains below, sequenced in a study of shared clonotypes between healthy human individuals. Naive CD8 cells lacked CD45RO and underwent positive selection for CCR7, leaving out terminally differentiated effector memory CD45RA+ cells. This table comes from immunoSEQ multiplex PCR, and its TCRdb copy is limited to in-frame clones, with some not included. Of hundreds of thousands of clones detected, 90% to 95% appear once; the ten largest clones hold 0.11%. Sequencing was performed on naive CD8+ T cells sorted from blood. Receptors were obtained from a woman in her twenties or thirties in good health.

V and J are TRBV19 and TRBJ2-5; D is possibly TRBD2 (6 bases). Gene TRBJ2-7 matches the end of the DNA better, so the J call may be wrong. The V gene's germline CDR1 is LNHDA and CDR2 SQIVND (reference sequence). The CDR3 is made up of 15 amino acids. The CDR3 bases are TGTGCCAGTAGTATAAGGTTAGCGGAACCCTACGAGCAGTACTTC. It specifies CASSIRLAEPYEQYF.

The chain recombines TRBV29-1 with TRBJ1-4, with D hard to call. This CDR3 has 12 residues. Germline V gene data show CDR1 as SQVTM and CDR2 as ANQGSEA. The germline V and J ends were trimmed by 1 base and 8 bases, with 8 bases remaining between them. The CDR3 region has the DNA TGCAGCGTTGAAGGGAATGCAGAAAAACTGTTTTTT. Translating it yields CSVEGNAEKLFF.

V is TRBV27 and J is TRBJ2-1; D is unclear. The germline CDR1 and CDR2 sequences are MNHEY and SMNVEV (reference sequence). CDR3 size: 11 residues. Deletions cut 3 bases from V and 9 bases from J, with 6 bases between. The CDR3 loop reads CASSFGREQFF. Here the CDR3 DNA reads TGTGCCAGCAGTTTTGGGCGTGAGCAGTTCTTC.

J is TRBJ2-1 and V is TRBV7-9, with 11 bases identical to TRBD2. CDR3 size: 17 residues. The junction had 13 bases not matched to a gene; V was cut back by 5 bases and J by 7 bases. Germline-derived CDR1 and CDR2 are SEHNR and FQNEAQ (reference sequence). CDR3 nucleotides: TGTGCCAGCAGCACCCCTGTACTAGCGGGAGTGGCTAATGAGCAGTTCTTC. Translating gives CASSTPVLAGVANEQFF.

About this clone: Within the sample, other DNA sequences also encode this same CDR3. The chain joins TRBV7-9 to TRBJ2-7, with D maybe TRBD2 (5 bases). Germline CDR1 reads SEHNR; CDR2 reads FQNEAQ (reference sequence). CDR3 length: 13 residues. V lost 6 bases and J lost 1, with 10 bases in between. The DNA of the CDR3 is TGTGCCAGCAGTTGGACTGAATCCTACGAGCAGTACTTC. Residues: CASSWTESYEQYF. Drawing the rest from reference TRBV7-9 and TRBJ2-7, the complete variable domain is DTGVSQNPRHKITKRGQNVTFRCDPISEHNRLYWYRQTLGQGPEFLTYFQNEAQLEKSRLLSDRFSAERPKGSFSTLEIQRTEQGDSAMYLCASSWTESYEQYFGPGTRLTVT.

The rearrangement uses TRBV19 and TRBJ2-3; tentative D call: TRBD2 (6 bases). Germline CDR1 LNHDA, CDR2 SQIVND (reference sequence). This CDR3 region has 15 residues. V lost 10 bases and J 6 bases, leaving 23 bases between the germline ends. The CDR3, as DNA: TGTGCCACAGGAGCGGAGGGTGAGGAATGGGATACGCAGTATTTT. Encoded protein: CATGAEGEEWDTQYF.

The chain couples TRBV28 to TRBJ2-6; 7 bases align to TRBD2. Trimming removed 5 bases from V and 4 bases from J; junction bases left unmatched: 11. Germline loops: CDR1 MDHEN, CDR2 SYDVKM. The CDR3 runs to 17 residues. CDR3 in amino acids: CASSREGFGAGANVLTF. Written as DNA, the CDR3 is TGTGCCAGCAGTAGGGAGGGGTTCGGAGCCGGGGCCAACGTCCTGACTTTC.

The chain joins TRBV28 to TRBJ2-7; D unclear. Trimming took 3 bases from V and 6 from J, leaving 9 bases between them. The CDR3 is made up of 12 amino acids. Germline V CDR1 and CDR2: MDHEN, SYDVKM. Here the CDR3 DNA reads TGTGCCAGCAGTTTTAAGACGCGCGAGCAGTACTTC. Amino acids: CASSFKTREQYF.

The CDR3 here is CATSRATSGSRKEQYF. The DNA of the CDR3 is TGTGCCACCAGCAGGGCTACTAGCGGGAGTAGGAAAGAGCAGTACTTC. The rearrangement links TRBV15 to TRBJ2-7; 11 nucleotides agree with TRBD2. This CDR3 spans 16 amino acids. CDR1 LNHNV and CDR2 YYDKDF come from the germline V gene (reference sequence). Losses at the gene ends were 3 bases for V and 7 bases for J; bases not matched to a gene: 11. The full variable domain, its missing parts supplied by reference TRBV15 and TRBJ2-7, is DAMVIQNPRYQVTQFGKPVTLSCSQTLNHNVMYWYQQKSSQAPKLLFHYYDKDFNNEADTPDNFQSRRPNTSFCFLDIRSPGLGDTAMYLCATSRATSGSRKEQYFGPGTRLTVT.

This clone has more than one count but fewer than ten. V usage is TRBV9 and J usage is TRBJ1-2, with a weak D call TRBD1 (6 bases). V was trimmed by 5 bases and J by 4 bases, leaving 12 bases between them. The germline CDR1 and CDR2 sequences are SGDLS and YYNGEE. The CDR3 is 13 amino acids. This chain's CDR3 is CASRRGAGYGYTF. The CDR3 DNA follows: TGTGCCAGCAGGCGGGGGGCCGGCTATGGCTACACCTTC.